The 6 T cell receptor beta chains below were found in one sample sequenced in a study of blood T cell repertoires in COVID-19. Libraries were prepared by immunoSEQ multiplex PCR; TCRdb keeps only in-frame clonotypes and omits some of them. The sample lists tens of thousands of clones; 80% to 85% were seen once. The sample taken for sequencing was peripheral blood. The origin of the receptors is a woman aged 55-69 years with acute or convalescent COVID-19.

This clone was detected a few times. The V gene is TRBV2, the J gene TRBJ1-3, with D hard to call. Trimming left V 7 bases short and J 4 bases short, with 11 bases between. The CDR3 length is 13 residues. CDR1 is SNHLY, CDR2 FYNNEI, per germline. CDR3 protein: CASNSMLGNTIYF. The CDR3 DNA sequence: TGTGCCAGCAACAGCATGCTAGGAAACACCATATATTTT.

A single count supports this clone. The CDR3 region is CSASTGGAATQYF. CDR3 in DNA: TGCAGTGCTAGTACCGGGGGGGCCGCTACGCAGTATTTT. The chain links TRBV20-1 to TRBJ2-3, with 8 bases that match TRBD2. J was trimmed by 8 bases and V by 3 bases; bases with no gene match: 7. In germline, CDR1 is DFQATT, CDR2 SNEGSKA (reference sequence). The CDR3 consists of 13 residues.

This clone has just one count. This sequence joins TRBV7-2 and TRBJ1-3; 8 bases line up with TRBD1. The CDR3 contains 13 residues. J gave up 2 bases and V 6 bases, and 0 bases lay outside the gene matches. Germline lookup yields CDR1 SGHTA and CDR2 FQGNSA. The CDR3 is CASRTGAGNTIYF. CDR3 DNA: TGTGCCAGCAGGACAGGGGCTGGAAACACCATATATTTT.

This rearrangement joins TRBV9 to TRBJ2-7; 7 positions match TRBD2. The V gene end was trimmed by 3 bases and the J gene end by 2 bases; junction bases not matched to a gene: 5. Germline V gives CDR1 SGDLS, CDR2 YYNGEE. This CDR3 contains 14 residues. The CDR3 nucleotides are TGTGCCAGCAGCGCGAGCGGGAAAGCCTACGAGCAGTACTTC. Encoded protein: CASSASGKAYEQYF.

The chain joins TRBV5-1 to TRBJ2-3; 7 bases align to TRBD2. There are 12 residues in the CDR3. The V gene end was trimmed by 5 bases and the J gene end by 10 bases; junction bases not matched to a gene: 7. CDR1 and CDR2 from the germline V gene are SGHRS and YFSETQ. The CDR3 loop is CASRESGDAQYF. Written as DNA, the CDR3 is TGCGCCAGCAGAGAAAGCGGGGACGCGCAGTATTTT.

J is TRBJ2-3 and V is TRBV11-3; 9 nucleotides match TRBD2. The CDR3 spans 13 residues. Germline values: CDR1 SGHNT, CDR2 YENEEA. With V trimmed by 3 bases and J by 8 bases, 3 bases remained unmatched. The CDR3: CASSFASGVTQYF. The CDR3 bases are TGTGCCAGCAGCTTCGCTAGCGGGGTTACGCAGTATTTT.